This T cell receptor beta chain was identified during a study of T cells expressing NK-cell markers. Study outcomes and limitations: Similarly, these clonotypes led the CD3+CD56-NKG2C+ fraction as well in a few donors. Of the CD8+ T cells in more than five donors, roughly 1.0-7.5% belonged to dominant NKG2C+ clonotypes.

Details on this clonotype: Its antigen remains unidentified.

CDR1 is SGHVS and CDR2 is FQNEAQ in the germline V gene. This CDR3 spans 15 amino acids. 5'RACE template switching built TCR beta cDNA with unique molecular identifiers. One entry per CDR3 protein, without DNA, is what TCRdb gives after re-calling the 5' RACE reads. The sample table sets out a few hundred thousand distinct CDR3 sequences. Sequenced input: blood T cells: a sorted CD56 or NKG2C T cell subset, CD4+ or CD8+ T cells, or bulk PBMC T cells (not recorded which). The chain has TRBV7-8 and TRBJ1-5; TCRdb lists TRBD1, though no DNA is available to test this call. The receptor's source is a man younger than 30 in good health. This CDR3 is CASSSRQGYNHPQHF.